Shown below are 3 T cell receptor beta chains from a single sample sequenced in a study of T cells after yellow fever vaccination. TCRdb reprocessed the 5' RACE reads with MiXCR, giving one entry per CDR3 protein. The repertoire includes 100,000 to 150,000 distinct CDR3 sequences, 7.4% of them detected once, and 2.5% sits in the top ten. This sample comprised CD4+ T cells sorted from PBMCs, obtained about 10 days after the first yellow fever vaccination. These receptors came from a man in his late teens or twenties who received the YFV17D yellow fever vaccine.

This clonotype was seen many times. The CDR3 is CASSFQGVSQETQYF. As DNA, the CDR3 is TGCGCCAGCAGCTTCCAGGGGGTGTCTCAAGAGACCCAGTACTTC. This chain joins TRBV5-1 and TRBJ2-5; TRBD1 agrees at 7 bases. The V gene end was trimmed by 2 bases and the J gene end by 2 bases; junction bases not matched to a gene: 6. CDR1 is SGHRS and CDR2 is YFSETQ in the germline V gene. CDR3 size: 15 residues.

Comments on this clonotype: This clone may be a read error of a much larger clone one base away. The genes are TRBV7-2 and TRBJ2-2; possibly TRBD2 for D (5 bases). This CDR3 is 15 amino acids long. Germline V lookup: CDR1 SGHTA, CDR2 FQGNSA. The CDR3 nucleotides are TGTGTCAGCAGCTTAGGGAGCGCGGTCGCCGGGGAGCTGTTTTTT. Amino acids: CVSSLGSAVAGELFF.

In its sample, this clonotype was seen many times. The rearrangement joins TRBV4-2 to TRBJ1-1; 7 bases map to TRBD1. This CDR3 region has 14 residues. V gave up 1 base and J gave up 11 bases; unmatched junction bases: 10. The germline CDR1 and CDR2 sequences are LGHNA and YNFKEQ. The CDR3 sequence is CASSQGDSYVSAFF. The CDR3 region has the DNA TGTGCCAGCAGCCAAGGGGACAGCTACGTATCGGCTTTCTTT.